The entry that follows covers one TCR beta chain sequence. Its matching antigen is unknown. This sample is drawn from a study of naive and memory T cell subsets. Regarding the study as a whole: In CD4 and CD8 cells, diversity dropped from naive through EMRA.

This CDR3 is built from 16 residues. Germline V CDR1 and CDR2: LGHNT, FRNRAP. The ends lost 4 bases at V and 3 bases at J; junction bases unmatched: 7. An equimolar mix of two oligonucleotides served as the beta constant-region primer for TRBC1 and TRBC2. Nested alpha and beta constant-region primers with the SP2 primer drove four PCR rounds on ligated cDNA. TCRdb itself ran the UMI-ligation and nested PCR reads through MiXCR, one entry per CDR3 protein. The profile shows over 25,000 distinct CDR3 sequences, approximately 12% of them singletons. Effector memory cells were sorted as CD45RA-CD27-, EMRA cells as CD45RA+CD27-.

This TCR was sampled from a human donor in good health. The rearrangement uses TRBV12-5 and TRBJ2-5; 11 positions match TRBD2. The sample taken for sequencing was effector memory CD4+ T cells from blood. Sample subset: effector memory, CD45RA- CD27-. The DNA of the CDR3 is TGTGCTAGTGGTTCGCCGACTAGCGGGGATGAAGAGACCCAGTACTTC. It codes for CASGSPTSGDEETQYF.